These 13 T cell receptor beta chains were all obtained from the same sample, sequenced in a study of blood T cell repertoires in COVID-19. Profiled with immunoSEQ multiplex PCR; TCRdb holds only in-frame clones, not every one. This repertoire shows 200,000 to 250,000 clones, 83% found once; its top ten account for approximately 5%. The sample consisted of PBMCs or T cells enriched from blood (not recorded which). The receptors shown here come from a woman aged 50 to 65 who had been exposed to COVID-19.

The chain employs TRBV28 and TRBJ1-2; 7 bases are a match to TRBD1. Germline-derived CDR1 and CDR2 are MDHEN and SYDVKM. This CDR3 has 13 residues. V lost 6 bases and J lost 8; bases outside the gene matches: 9. CDR3 loop: CASRTGVRKGYTF. Written as DNA, the CDR3 is TGTGCCAGCAGAACAGGGGTTCGAAAGGGCTACACCTTC.

The V and J genes are TRBV7-9 and TRBJ2-6, with 7 bases matching TRBD1. Trimming cost V 4 bases and J 0 bases; bases outside gene matches: 6. The germline gives CDR1 SEHNR, CDR2 FQNEAQ (reference sequence). This CDR3 is 17 amino acids long. CDR3 sequence: CASSSRDSPSGANVLTF. Here the CDR3 DNA reads TGTGCCAGCAGCTCCCGGGACAGTCCCTCTGGGGCCAACGTCCTGACTTTC. Full variable domain (rest looked up from reference TRBV7-9 and TRBJ2-6): DTGVSQNPRHKITKRGQNVTFRCDPISEHNRLYWYRQTLGQGPEFLTYFQNEAQLEKSRLLSDRFSAERPKGSFSTLEIQRTEQGDSAMYLCASSSRDSPSGANVLTFGAGSRLTVL.

The chain is built from TRBV2 and TRBJ2-1; 8 bases line up with TRBD1. V dropped 8 bases and J dropped 7; count of bases not matched to a gene: 13. Germline loops: CDR1 SNHLY, CDR2 FYNNEI. CDR3 length: 15 residues. CDR3 loop: CASRQGRGEWNEQFF. Written as DNA, the CDR3 is TGTGCCAGCCGACAGGGGAGAGGAGAGTGGAATGAGCAGTTCTTC.

This rearrangement joins TRBV5-1 to TRBJ2-2; a weak D match, TRBD2 (6 bases). V lost 5 bases and J 6 bases, leaving 11 bases between the germline ends. Germline CDR1 is SGHRS and CDR2 is YFSETQ. This CDR3 is built from 13 residues. The CDR3 DNA follows: TGCGCCAGCAGTCCTCTAGCGCCCGGGGAGCTGTTTTTT. This gives the protein CASSPLAPGELFF.

The chain joins TRBV6-2 or TRBV6-3 to TRBJ2-7; D perhaps matches TRBD2 (6 bases). Germline CDR1 MNHEY, CDR2 SVGEGT. V was trimmed by 2 bases and J by 0 bases, leaving 8 bases between them. The CDR3 extends over 14 amino acids. The CDR3 reads CASSYGGISYEQYF. CDR3 DNA sequence: TGTGCCAGCAGTTACGGGGGGATCTCCTACGAGCAGTACTTC.

J is TRBJ1-3 and V is TRBV28, with unresolved D. The V gene's germline CDR1 is MDHEN and CDR2 SYDVKM. This CDR3 contains 13 residues. The germline V and J ends were trimmed by 7 bases and 2 bases, with 9 bases remaining between them. CDR3 bases: TGTGCCAGCATATTAAGCGCTGGAAACACCATATATTTT. Translating it yields CASILSAGNTIYF.

The chain links TRBV30 to TRBJ2-5, with a tentative D call TRBD1 (5 bases). CDR3 length: 14 amino acids. CDR1 GTSNPN and CDR2 SVGIG come from the germline V gene (reference sequence). Trimming pared 3 bases from V and 5 bases from J, leaving 16 bases between. CDR3 residues: CAWSALGVWETQYF. DNA of the CDR3: TGTGCCTGGAGCGCCTTAGGGGTGTGGGAGACCCAGTACTTC. The full variable domain, in which reference TRBV30 and TRBJ2-5 provide the parts outside the CDR3, is SQTIHQWPATLVQPVGSPLSLECTVEGTSNPNLYWYRQAAGRGLQLLFYSVGIGQISSEVPQNLSASRPQDRQFILSSKKLLLSDSGFYLCAWSALGVWETQYFGPGTRLLVL.

This clone showed up just once. V gene TRBV9 combines with J gene TRBJ2-1, with 8 bases fitting TRBD1. Trimming at V came to 3 bases and at J to 8 bases, leaving 10 bases not matched to a gene. The CDR3 contains 15 residues. Germline V gene data show CDR1 as SGDLS and CDR2 as YYNGEE. CDR3 residues: CASSGTGTGRHEQFF. The CDR3 bases are TGTGCCAGCAGCGGAACCGGGACAGGACGGCATGAGCAGTTCTTC.

V usage is TRBV30 and J usage is TRBJ1-5; possible D gene TRBD1, 5 bases. Germline V lookup: CDR1 GTSNPN, CDR2 SVGIG (reference sequence). The CDR3 runs to 16 residues. V lost 2 bases to trimming and J lost 4 bases, with 18 bases between them. The CDR3 region is CAWSSPSYGTNQPQHF. The CDR3 DNA sequence: TGTGCCTGGAGTTCCCCATCCTACGGGACTAATCAGCCCCAGCATTTT.

The chain couples TRBV13 to TRBJ1-2; 8 bases line up with TRBD1. Germline assignment: CDR1 PRHDT and CDR2 FYEKMQ (reference sequence). After removal of 5 bases from V and 4 bases from J, the junction contained 9 bases not matched to a gene. This CDR3 region has 15 residues. CDR3 residues: CASSPMTGAFYGYTF. The CDR3 bases are TGTGCCAGCAGCCCCATGACAGGGGCCTTCTATGGCTACACCTTC.

The J gene is TRBJ1-1, the V gene TRBV28; TRBD1 might be the D (5 bases). Germline lookup yields CDR1 MDHEN and CDR2 SYDVKM. Trimming removed 4 bases from V and 10 bases from J, with 13 bases in between. This CDR3 has 12 amino acids. This CDR3 reads CASSSPGMRAFF. CDR3 DNA: TGTGCCAGCAGTTCTCCAGGGATGCGAGCTTTCTTT.

V and J are TRBV6-5 and TRBJ1-3, with no clear D. Germline V CDR1 and CDR2: MNHEY, SVGAGI. The CDR3 is 13 residues long. Trimming pared 6 bases from V and 2 bases from J, leaving 8 bases between. In nucleotides, the CDR3 is TGTGCCAGCAGGGCATTAACTGGAAACACCATATATTTT. Amino acids: CASRALTGNTIYF.

Comments on this clone: A junction end diverges from the germline sequence, so it may reflect a read error. V is TRBV19 and J is TRBJ2-1; TRBD2 might be the D (6 bases). Per germline, CDR1 LNHDA and CDR2 SQIVND (reference sequence). This CDR3 is 13 amino acids long. The CDR3 is CASTGGFNNEQFF. CDR3 in DNA: TGCGCCTCGACCGGGGGATTTAACAATGAGCAGTTCTTC.